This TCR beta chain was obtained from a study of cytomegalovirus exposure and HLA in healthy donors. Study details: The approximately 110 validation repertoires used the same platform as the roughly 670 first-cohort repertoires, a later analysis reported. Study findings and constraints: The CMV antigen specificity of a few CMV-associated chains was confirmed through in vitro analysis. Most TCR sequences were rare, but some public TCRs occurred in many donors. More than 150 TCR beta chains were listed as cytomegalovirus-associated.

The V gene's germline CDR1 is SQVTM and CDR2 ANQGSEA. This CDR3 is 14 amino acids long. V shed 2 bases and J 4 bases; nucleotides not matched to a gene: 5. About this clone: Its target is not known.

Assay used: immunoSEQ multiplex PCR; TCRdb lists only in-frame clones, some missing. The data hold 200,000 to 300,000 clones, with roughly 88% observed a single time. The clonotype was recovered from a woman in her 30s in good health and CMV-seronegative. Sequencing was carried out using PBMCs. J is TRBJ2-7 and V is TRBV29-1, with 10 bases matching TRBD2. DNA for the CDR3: TGCAGCGTTGAAATCCCTAGCGGGAGTTACGAGCAGTACTTC. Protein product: CSVEIPSGSYEQYF.